This section outlines one T cell receptor beta chain sequence together with its context. Its antigen is still unknown. The CDR3 has 14 amino acids. The germline V gene encodes CDR1 GTSNPN and CDR2 SVGIG (reference sequence). The V gene lost 0 bases and the J gene lost 6 bases, with 12 bases spanning the gap. This sample stems from a study of cytomegalovirus exposure and HLA in healthy donors. Study observations and caveats: The dataset shows that most TCR sequences were rare, while some public TCRs occurred in many donors. In a later analysis, HLA-associated beta chains showed higher expansion and lower generation probabilities than comparable chains. Follow-up analysis later connected one missense variant in DCLRE1C with trimming of TCR beta V- and J-genes.

The PCR contained 60 Vbeta and 13 Jbeta primers. TCRdb's copy holds only in-frame clones and misses some; the assay was immunoSEQ multiplex PCR. The sample shows roughly 150,000 clones, about 64% of them seen only once. The genes are TRBV30 and TRBJ1-5; D perhaps matches TRBD1 (5 bases). The sequenced sample was PBMCs. This receptor was obtained from a man aged 60-69 years in good health and CMV-seronegative. CDR3 bases: TGTGCCTGGAGTGTAGGGTCCAGGGCTCAGCCCCAGCATTTT. Residues: CAWSVGSRAQPQHF.